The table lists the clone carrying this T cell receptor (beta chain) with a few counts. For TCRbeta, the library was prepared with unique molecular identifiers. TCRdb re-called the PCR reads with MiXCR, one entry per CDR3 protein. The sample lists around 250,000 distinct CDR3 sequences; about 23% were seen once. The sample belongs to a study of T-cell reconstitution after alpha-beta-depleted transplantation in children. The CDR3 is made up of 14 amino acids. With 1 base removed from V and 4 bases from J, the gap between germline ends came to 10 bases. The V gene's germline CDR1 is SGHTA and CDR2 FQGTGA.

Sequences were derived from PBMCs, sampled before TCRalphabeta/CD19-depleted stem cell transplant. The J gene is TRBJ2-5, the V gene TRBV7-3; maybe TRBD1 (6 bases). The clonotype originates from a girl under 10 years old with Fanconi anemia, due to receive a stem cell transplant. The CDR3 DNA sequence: TGTGCCAGCAGCTTAAGGCCCAGGGGAGAGACCCAGTACTTC. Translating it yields CASSLRPRGETQYF.